This TCR beta chain was retrieved from a study of blood T cells in healthy people across ages. Study-wide points: Higher diversity, along with more naive CD4+ cells, distinguished long-lived donors from aged donors. A strong correlation was found between TCR beta diversity and the percentage of naive T cells. A roughly linear fall in TCR beta diversity per million T cells was seen with increasing age.

Germline values: CDR1 SGHRS, CDR2 YFSETQ. V lost 0 bases and J 2 bases, leaving 7 bases between the germline ends. The CDR3 contains 14 residues. This clonotype has at least ten counts. No antigen is known for it. Together with a sample-barcoded 5' primer, a J-beta primer mix was included in a second PCR lasting about 7 to 12 cycles. Each CDR3 protein is one row after TCRdb ran MiXCR on the 5' RACE reads. Here the sample spans around 800,000 distinct CDR3 sequences, around 45% being singletons. The chain combines TRBV5-1 with TRBJ2-3; perhaps TRBD2 as D (5 bases). The receptor comes from a man between 60 and 75 years old in good health. The sequenced sample was blood. The CDR3 here is CASSLAGNTDTQYF. The CDR3 DNA is TGCGCCAGCAGCTTGGCCGGGAACACAGATACGCAGTATTTT.